This T cell receptor beta chain was sequenced for a study of blood T cell repertoires in COVID-19. Study-wide background: PBMCs, B-cell-depleted T cells, or T cells provided the cDNA or gDNA that made up the material.

V lost 0 bases, J lost 1 base, and 12 bases stayed unmatched. The CDR3 is 20 residues long. Germline CDR1 reads LGHNA; CDR2 reads YNFKEQ. Sequencing used immunoSEQ multiplex PCR; TCRdb keeps in-frame clones, though not all of them. The sample lists 300,000 to 350,000 clones, 80% to 90% occurring once. Participants' reported clinical history set cohort assignment. The sequenced sample was PBMCs or T cells enriched from blood (not recorded which). The source of this sequence is a man aged 25 to 40 who had recovered from COVID-19. The gene calls are TRBV4-2 and TRBJ2-5, with 12 bases aligning to TRBD2. The CDR3: CASSQDWASGGAEAQETQYF. DNA of the CDR3: TGTGCCAGCAGCCAAGATTGGGCTAGCGGGGGGGCCGAGGCCCAAGAGACCCAGTACTTC.